The clone carrying this TCR beta chain was counted a few times. The sample belongs to a study of identical twins. CDR3 length: 16 residues. The V gene end was trimmed by 1 base and the J gene end by 1 base; junction bases not matched to a gene: 7. Germline CDR1 SGHKS, CDR2 YYEKEE (reference sequence). TCRdb reprocessed the 5' RACE reads with MiXCR, giving one entry per CDR3 protein. The sample lists about 530,000 distinct CDR3 sequences, under 25% seen once, with roughly 0.5% in the top ten. The sample was also linked to a second study, of yellow fever vaccine responses in identical twins.

The TCR comes from a woman between 18 and 29 years old in good health. Sample: CD4+ T cells sorted from blood. The chain employs TRBV5-5 and TRBJ2-5; the match to TRBD1 covers 7 bases. The CDR3 region is CASSLSSGQSQETQYF. CDR3 DNA sequence: TGTGCCAGCAGCTTGAGTTCGGGACAGAGCCAAGAGACCCAGTACTTC.